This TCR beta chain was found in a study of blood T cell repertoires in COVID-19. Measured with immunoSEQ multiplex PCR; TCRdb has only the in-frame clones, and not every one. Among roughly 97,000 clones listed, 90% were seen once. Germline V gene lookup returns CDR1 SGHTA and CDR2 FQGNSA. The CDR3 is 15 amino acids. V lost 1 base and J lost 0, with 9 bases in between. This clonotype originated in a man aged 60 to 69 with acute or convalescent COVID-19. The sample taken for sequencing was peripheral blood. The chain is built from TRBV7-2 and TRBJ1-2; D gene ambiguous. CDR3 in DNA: TGTGCCAGCAGCTTAGGAGGGCTAGCTAACTATGGCTACACCTTC. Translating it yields CASSLGGLANYGYTF. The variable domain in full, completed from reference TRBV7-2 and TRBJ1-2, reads GAGVSQSPSNKVTEKGKDVELRCDPISGHTALYWYRQSLGQGLEFLIYFQGNSAPDKSGLPSDRFSAERTGGSVSTLTIQRTQQEDSAVYLCASSLGGLANYGYTFGSGTRLTVV.